This T cell receptor beta chain is from a study of cytomegalovirus exposure and HLA in healthy donors. The wider study: There were roughly 80 million unique TCRs (from HLA-typed donors) in an early data release. Regarding the study as a whole: Testing in vitro showed a few CMV-associated chains specific for CMV antigens.

On this clone itself: The antigen is not known.

This PCR relied on a set of 60 Vbeta primers and 13 Jbeta primers. Original processing notes: The count from a later analysis was roughly 80 million unique TCR beta chains, about 10 million of them shared. TCRdb's table, derived via immunoSEQ multiplex PCR, lists solely in-frame clones and lacks some. That table furnishes V, J and clone size, whereas the DNA furnished D and trimming. Its table lists 60,000 to 65,000 clones. Trimming cost V 3 bases and J 7 bases; bases outside gene matches: 10. The germline V gene has CDR1 SGHRS and CDR2 YFSETQ. This CDR3 has 15 amino acids. This sequence joins TRBV5-1 and TRBJ1-2; 9 positions agree with TRBD1. Input material: PBMCs. The receptor comes from a woman between 18 and 29 years old in good health and CMV-seronegative. The CDR3 loop reads CASSWGDRAPGGYTF. CDR3 sequence (DNA): TGCGCCAGCAGCTGGGGGGACAGGGCCCCCGGTGGCTACACCTTC.